This T cell receptor beta chain was identified during a study of control samples from healthy donors and cancer patients. TCRdb's copy holds only in-frame clones and misses some; the assay was immunoSEQ multiplex PCR. The table lists 150,000 or so clones, roughly 93% of them singletons. The CDR3 sequence is 17 residues long. Per the germline V gene, CDR1 is SGHNT and CDR2 is YENEEA. V was pared by 2 bases and J by 2 bases, with 11 bases of the junction left unmatched. The chain joins TRBV11-3 to TRBJ1-2; 7 bases are shared with TRBD1. This receptor was taken from a man aged 18 to 29 in good health. The sample taken for sequencing was blood. CDR3 bases: TGTGCCAGCAGCTTACTTCGTGGACCGGGACAGAACTATGGCTACACCTTC. This encodes CASSLLRGPGQNYGYTF.